This T cell receptor beta chain was sequenced for a study of blood T cells in healthy people across ages. Primers used in a second PCR of roughly 6 to 12 cycles were a sample-barcoded 5' primer and a J-beta primer mix. TCRdb processed the 5' RACE reads anew with MiXCR; each CDR3 protein has one entry. The top ten clones hold approximately 7% of a sample with over a million distinct CDR3 sequences, approximately 63% of them seen once. The germline V gene encodes CDR1 SQVTM and CDR2 ANQGSEA. This CDR3 spans 13 amino acids. V lost 7 bases and J 3 bases, leaving 12 bases between the germline ends. This clonotype originated in a young man in good health. Sequencing was performed on blood. V and J are TRBV29-1 and TRBJ2-2; D possibly corresponds to TRBD2 (6 bases). The CDR3 sequence is CSARPGDTGELFF. In DNA, the CDR3 is TGCAGCGCCCGCCCGGGAGACACCGGGGAGCTGTTTTTT.